These 5 T cell receptor beta chains were sequenced from one sample in a study of T cell clonotyping in hematopoietic cell transplantation. Clones were read by immunoSEQ multiplex PCR, and TCRdb kept only the in-frame ones, dropping some. Here the sample spans around 14,000 clones, around 62% being singletons. Sequencing was done on a sample of PBMCs. The receptors originated from a human donor who either received an allogeneic hematopoietic cell transplant for a myeloid malignancy or was a related donor (not recorded which). Some clones in this sample may be carry-over from other donors' samples.

The table lists this clone with a few counts. This chain joins TRBV29-1 and TRBJ1-1, with D unresolved. The CDR3 is 12 amino acids. Trimming stripped 6 bases from V and 0 bases from J, with 8 bases between. The V gene's germline CDR1 is SQVTM and CDR2 ANQGSEA. CDR3 amino acids: CSVRKVNTEAFF. The CDR3 bases are TGCAGCGTGCGGAAAGTGAACACTGAAGCTTTCTTT.

The chain is built from TRBV9 and TRBJ2-1; D gene unclear. Trimming removed 3 bases at V and 9 bases at J, with 13 bases between. This CDR3 region has 13 residues. CDR1 SGDLS and CDR2 YYNGEE come from the germline V gene. For the CDR3, the DNA is TGTGCCAGCAGCGCCGCATTAGCTGTTGAGCAGTTCTTC. The encoded protein is CASSAALAVEQFF. Drawing the rest from reference TRBV9 and TRBJ2-1, the complete variable domain is DSGVTQTPKHLITATGQRVTLRCSPRSGDLSVYWYQQSLDQGLQFLIQYYNGEERAKGNILERFSAQQFPDLHSELNLSSLELGDSALYFCASSAALAVEQFFGPGTRLTVL.

The genes are TRBV6-6 and TRBJ1-1; a possible D gene is TRBD1 (5 bases). Trimming shortened V by 6 bases and J by 7 bases, and 15 bases separated the two germline ends. CDR3 length equals 13 residues. The germline V gene encodes CDR1 MNHNY and CDR2 SVGAGI (reference sequence). As DNA, the CDR3 is TGTGCCAGCAGCTACAAGACAGCATATGAAGCTTTCTTT. Encoded protein: CASSYKTAYEAFF.

There are a few counts of this clone. J is TRBJ1-6 and V is TRBV6-1, with 9 bases identical to TRBD1. The CDR3 contains 14 residues. The V gene's germline CDR1 is MNHNS and CDR2 SASEGT. Trimming took 4 bases from V and 8 from J; bases not matched to a gene: 3. The chain's CDR3 is CASSGQGGYSPLHF. CDR3 nucleotides: TGTGCCAGCAGTGGACAGGGGGGGTATTCACCCCTCCACTTT.

The sample holds one count of this clone. This chain joins TRBV27 and TRBJ1-3, with D maybe TRBD1 (5 bases). Germline V gives CDR1 MNHEY, CDR2 SMNVEV (reference sequence). Between the trimmed V and J ends, which lost 6 bases and 1 base, there was a span of 13 bases. The CDR3 has 15 residues. CDR3 residues: CASRAGTVSGNTIYF. For the CDR3, the DNA is TGTGCCAGCAGGGCCGGGACCGTTTCTGGAAACACCATATATTTT.